The 10 T cell receptor beta chains below all came from one sample that was sequenced in a study of T cell responses to AZD1222 COVID-19 vaccine. Clones were read by immunoSEQ multiplex PCR, and TCRdb kept only the in-frame ones, dropping some. The sample consists of 90,000 or so clones, about 88% of them appearing once. Sequences were derived from peripheral blood, sampled on day 0 of AZD1222 vaccination. The receptors originated from an adult in good health.

The table lists this clone with a few counts. This chain uses TRBV7-8 with TRBJ2-3; D uncertain. The length of the CDR3 is 13 residues. The germline CDR1 and CDR2 sequences are SGHVS and FQNEAQ. Trimming stripped 5 bases from V and 2 bases from J, with 8 bases between. CDR3 region: CASSHSHTDTQYF. CDR3 DNA sequence: TGTGCCAGCAGCCACTCACACACAGATACGCAGTATTTT. The full variable domain, with the rest looked up from reference TRBV7-8 and TRBJ2-3, is GAGVSQSPRYKVAKRGQDVALRCDPISGHVSLFWYQQALGQGPEFLTYFQNEAQLDKSGLPSDRFFAERPEGSVSTLKIQRTQQEDSAVYLCASSHSHTDTQYFGPGTRLTVL.

This sequence joins TRBV4-1 and TRBJ2-5; D gene unclear. CDR1 MGHRA and CDR2 YSYEKL come from the germline V gene. V lost 1 base and J lost 5, with 14 bases in between. CDR3 length: 15 amino acids. CDR3 in DNA: TGCGCCAGCAGCCAAGGGGTGGGGTGGGGTGAGACCCAGTACTTC. Translation gives CASSQGVGWGETQYF.

This sequence joins TRBV7-6 and TRBJ1-5; 7 bases fit TRBD1. The germline gives CDR1 SGHVS, CDR2 FNYEAQ. The CDR3 has 13 residues. V lost 5 bases and J lost 7; bases outside the gene matches: 5. DNA of the CDR3: TGTGCCAGCAGCCCCCAGGGGGGCCAGCCCCAGCATTTT. It encodes CASSPQGGQPQHF.

The chain has TRBV6-2 or TRBV6-3 and TRBJ1-1; D ambiguous. V lost 5 bases and J 5 bases, leaving 12 bases between the germline ends. The CDR3 covers 13 residues. CDR1 is MNHEY, CDR2 SVGEGT, per germline. The CDR3 reads CASSQGVGTEAFF. The CDR3 DNA follows: TGTGCCAGCAGTCAAGGCGTAGGAACTGAAGCTTTCTTT.

V gene TRBV7-2 combines with J gene TRBJ2-1; 11 bases map to TRBD2. V shed 6 bases and J 7 bases; nucleotides not matched to a gene: 5. The germline V gene has CDR1 SGHTA and CDR2 FQGNSA. The CDR3 runs to 14 residues. Here the CDR3 DNA reads TGTGCCAGCAGTATTAGCGGGGGGGCTAATGAGCAGTTCTTC. It codes for CASSISGGANEQFF.

The rearrangement joins TRBV11-2 to TRBJ1-5; no clear D. CDR3 length: 13 amino acids. In germline, CDR1 is SGHAT, CDR2 FQNNGV. V was pared by 5 bases and J by 4 bases, with 9 bases between. CDR3 loop: CASSLIGNQPQHF. The CDR3 region has the DNA TGTGCCAGCAGCCTCATAGGGAATCAGCCCCAGCATTTT.

CDR3 sequence: CASSIEGTGRNEQYF. The CDR3 region has the DNA TGTGCCAGTAGTATAGAAGGGACAGGGAGGAACGAGCAGTACTTC. The chain employs TRBV19 and TRBJ2-7; 9 bases are a match to TRBD1. Looked up from germline, CDR1 is LNHDA and CDR2 is SQIVND (reference sequence). The CDR3 covers 15 residues. Losses at the gene ends were 0 bases for V and 5 bases for J; bases not matched to a gene: 5. The full variable domain, its missing parts supplied by reference TRBV19 and TRBJ2-7, is DGGITQSPKYLFRKEGQNVTLSCEQNLNHDAMYWYRQDPGQGLRLIYYSQIVNDFQKGDIAEGYSVSREKKESFPLTVTSAQKNPTAFYLCASSIEGTGRNEQYFGPGTRLTVT.

The genes are TRBV7-9 and TRBJ2-7, with D perhaps matching TRBD1 (5 bases). V was cut by 5 bases and J by 3 bases, with 14 bases left in between. The CDR3 totals 14 residues. CDR1 SEHNR and CDR2 FQNEAQ come from the germline V gene (reference sequence). The DNA of the CDR3 is TGTGCCAGCAGCCACCCGGCAGGGCTCTACGAGCAGTACTTC. Translating gives CASSHPAGLYEQYF.

The chain is built from TRBV7-2 and TRBJ2-5; D is unclear. The germline V and J ends were trimmed by 5 bases and 7 bases, with 17 bases remaining between them. This CDR3 is built from 14 residues. Per germline, CDR1 SGHTA and CDR2 FQGNSA. CDR3 sequence: CASSARLRMGTQYF. In nucleotides, the CDR3 is TGTGCCAGCAGCGCCCGACTGAGAATGGGGACCCAGTACTTC.

The V call is TRBV6-5, the J call TRBJ2-7, with 8 nucleotides matching TRBD2. In germline, CDR1 is MNHEY, CDR2 SVGAGI. J lost 2 bases, V lost 7 bases, and 4 bases had no gene match. CDR3 length: 13 residues. The CDR3 spells CASTSGGTYEQYF. CDR3 DNA: TGTGCCAGCACCAGCGGGGGTACCTACGAGCAGTACTTC.